The entry that follows covers one T cell receptor (beta chain) sequence. This clone has only one observation. It has no known antigen specificity. No base-level quality is on record; no much larger clone is a single base apart. Taken from the germline V gene (reference sequence), the CDR1 and CDR2 loops are LNHNV and YYDKDF. Trimming costs V 2 bases and J 2 bases, and their ends lie 16 bases apart. From the cysteine up to the phenylalanine, the CDR3 has a length of 17 residues. Just CDR3 DNA is preserved here, 51 bases in frame from base 1. The sample originates from a study of cytomegalovirus exposure and HLA in healthy donors (dated by TCRdb to between 2016 and 2019). Turning to the overall study: An earlier analysis of fewer than 750 of the donors reported about 300 Gb of sequence data and some 110 million unique TCR beta sequences obtained from around 170 million T cells. Alongside the repertoire data, information on donor age, sex, ethnicity and CMV serostatus was compiled. The study used immunosequencing to profile the T cell repertoires of more than 650 subjects and linked those repertoires to cytomegalovirus serostatus. A later analysis re-examined previously published TCR beta repertoires from more than 650 donors and added high-resolution HLA genotyping to investigate patterns of TCR occurrence. HLA typing included class I and class II loci at four-digit resolution. Typing coverage varied by locus: 629-630 donors for A, B, C, DRB1 and DQB1; approximately 520 for DQA1; nearly 610 for DPA1; roughly 450 for DPB1. To predict cytomegalovirus infection status, the study brought together high-throughput TCR immunosequencing, statistical association of individual TCRs with disease status, and machine learning. About five DR-DQ haplotypes were handled as single units for association and clustering because linkage in the cohort was strong. To decide whether each TCR beta V gene segment behaved as functional or pseudogenic, an earlier analysis of several hundred of the donors relied on high-throughput TCR beta sequencing. Every discovery cohort repertoire had been produced on one sequencing platform. Among some 400 genotyped donors of the cohort, an average of approximately 220,000 unique TCR beta nucleotide sequences was sequenced per donor, of which about 18% were non-productive. A later genetic analysis took genome-wide SNP genotypes for about 55% of the 666 donors and used that subset as a discovery cohort. A separate validation cohort of about 110 different subjects was used in addition to the roughly 640-subject first cohort. The study was designed to test whether signatures of past pathogen exposure could be identified by cataloging public T cell receptors. The later analysis used no new phenotypic data to find candidate immune exposures, relying instead on TCR beta sequences and their occurrence across donors. The genetic ancestry cluster associated with self-reported Caucasian donors included 80% to 90% of the 398 genotyped donors. An early release covering 550 to 650 HLA-typed donors comprised about 310 gigabases of sequencing data and around 85 million unique TCR sequences.

Library preparation was by the immunoSEQ multiplex PCR assay. For the multiplex PCR, a mixture combining 60 forward primers for TCR Vbeta segments and 13 reverse primers for TCR Jbeta segments was used. The CDR3 region of rearranged TCR beta genes was amplified from genomic DNA with a multiplex PCR assay. The Illumina HiSeq System was used to sequence the amplified TCR beta libraries as 87-base-pair reads. The authors' pipeline ran thus. In a later analysis, roughly 80 million unique TCR beta chains were counted across the 650 to 750 repertoires, and about 9.9 million of these chains were shared by at least two donors. Raw reads were error-corrected and collapsed into unique sequences with a nearest-neighbor algorithm that merged closely related sequences to remove PCR and sequencing errors. To assign V, D and J gene segments, CDR3 sequences were aligned to IMGT reference sequences. For a sequence to be retained, at least a six-nucleotide match to both a V gene segment and a J gene segment was required. A rearrangement counted as productive if the CDR3 had no stop codons and remained in frame with V and J, and every other rearrangement counted as non-productive. CDR3 was defined by IMGT convention, running from the second conserved V-encoded cysteine to the conserved J-encoded phenylalanine. The earlier analysis of 587 of the donors excluded sequences that lacked an unambiguous match to a single V gene segment. In an earlier analysis of 587 of the donors, a V segment was called functional when productive rearrangements were above 56.7%, and segregating when the standard deviation between donors exceeded 5%. A statistical classification framework was developed to diagnose cytomegalovirus status using the catalog of TCR beta chain sequences. In a later analysis, V and J genes were assigned by comparing TCR nucleotide sequences against IMGT/GENE-DB human TR gene sequences. Using the TCRdist pipeline, a later analysis assigned CDR3 sequences along with most-parsimonious VDJ recombination scenarios. In a later analysis, each TCR beta chain was defined by its CDR3 amino acid sequence together with its V-gene family, and reads without a unique V-gene family were excluded. A later analysis removed 550 to 700 highly shared, low-generation-probability nucleotide sequences to deal with suspected cross-contamination and a sequencing artifact. For each public chain, a later analysis derived a clonal expansion index from normalized ranks of inferred template counts within each repertoire. In a later analysis, generation probabilities were computed using a VDJ recombination model fitted to out-of-frame rearrangements, and the results were checked against IGoR. In a later analysis, TCR-TCR, TCR-HLA and TCR-CMV co-occurrence was scored with hypergeometric tests, and a repertoire-size bias correction was applied to TCR pairs. False discovery rates were estimated in a later analysis by permuting HLA or CMV assignments 20 times. A later analysis grouped co-occurring TCRs with DBSCAN, adding TCRdist sequence similarity when clustering within HLA-allele-positive subsets. Repertoires with fewer than 30,000 or more than 120,000 public chains were left out of co-occurrence clustering, as were about five repertoires with anomalous nucleotide sharing. TCRdb's version of the immuneACCESS table is confined to in-frame rearrangements and falls short of the full clone set. An unresolved V gene accounts for under half of the shortfall where checked; the remainder is of unknown origin. The V and J calls and clone size are taken from that table; D and trimming were inferred from the DNA. For this sample there are roughly 100,000 clones; around 82% appear just once. The biggest ten clones account for 1.6% of the sample.

Beyond this particular receptor, the publication reports: In an earlier analysis of approximately 600 of the donors, most TCR beta V segments were observed in productive rearrangements about 90% or about 30% of the time, broadly matching IMGT annotations. Strong co-occurrence of HLA alleles, especially DR and DQ, made assigning TCR associations to individual alleles difficult. Presence/absence analyses assumed roughly uniform sequencing depth across donors, an assumption that may not hold. A cluster of highly shared sequence variants was judged likely to represent a technical artifact of the sequencing pipeline. According to a later analysis, TCR association rates differed among HLA loci, with DRB1 alleles showing the most associated TCRs and HLA-C alleles showing the fewest. Compared with equally common non-associated chains, HLA-associated TCR beta chains in a later analysis were more clonally expanded and had lower generation probabilities. Most TCR sequences were seen in very few donors, while some public TCRs were found in many individuals. The cohort was sequenced for TCR beta chains only, and without alpha or paired-chain data the features that could be detected were limited. In both the original and validation cohorts, the classifier was reported to diagnose cytomegalovirus status with high specificity and sensitivity. In vitro tests confirmed that three of the cytomegalovirus-associated TCR beta chains recognize cytomegalovirus antigens. In the study, some 160 TCR beta chains were listed as associated with cytomegalovirus. Several of the top co-occurrence clusters appeared to be linked to parvovirus B19, influenza, CMV and Epstein-Barr virus, according to a later analysis. Most CMV-associated TCR beta chains appeared to be HLA-restricted in a later analysis, and the HLA associations seemed to be driven largely by CMV exposure. Because counts were too low, 15 to 20 rarely observed V segments, including chromosome 9 orphons, were left out of the earlier analysis of 500 to 750 of the donors. A further reported finding was that TCR beta sequences accurately predicted the HLA-A and HLA-B alleles for most subjects in the first cohort. Linkage disequilibrium might explain the correlated functional status among segregating V segments, but an unknown experimental factor could not be excluded. A later analysis associated about 16,000 TCR beta sequences with specific HLA alleles at a false discovery rate of 0.05. The 87-base-pair reads could not distinguish some IMGT-functional V segments, including TRBV6-2 and TRBV6-3, so those segments were excluded. CMV serostatus was the only immune exposure information available for the cohort. Compared with the roughly 700-donor mean, donors in an Asian-associated ancestry cluster had fewer N-insertions in productive TCRs, according to a later genetic analysis. An association between a missense DCLRE1C variant and V-gene and J-gene trimming of TCR beta chains was found in a later genetic analysis and replicated in an independent cohort. Because some donors lacked HLA typing at each locus, the association tests relied only on the typed subset. The authors suggested that the approach could potentially be extended to other disease states and immunological phenotypes.

The cohort was made up of 666 healthy bone marrow donors. At the time of sampling, all cohort members were nominally healthy, though unrecorded immune exposures were likely present. The donor was CMV seronegative and belonged to the group of 380 or so seronegative cohort members. A peripheral blood sample was collected from each donor, and TCR beta sequencing was performed on peripheral blood mononuclear cells. Genomic DNA extraction from the blood cell samples was performed with the Qiagen DNeasy Blood Extraction Kit. The material sequenced was PBMCs. The chain links TRBV15 with TRBJ1-5, with TRBD1 tentatively as D gene (6 bases match). This receptor was obtained from a man aged 50-59 years in good health and CMV-seronegative. The DNA is TGTGCCACCAGCAGACCCCGGGGAGGGGGGGGCAATCAGCCCCAGCATTTT. This codes for CATSRPRGGGGNQPQHF.